The text below deals with one T cell receptor (beta chain). Its antigen is undetermined. This sample was taken from a study of shared clonotypes between healthy human individuals. Study conclusions and caveats: The naive CD4 repertoires of four donors were compared, and 5% to 6.5% of clonotypes were shared. Lower generation probabilities were found for non-shared clonotypes than for those shared by all four donors.

Per the germline V gene, CDR1 is LGHNA and CDR2 is YSLEER. This CDR3 has 18 residues. V lost 0 bases, J lost 0 bases, and 14 bases lay in between. TCRdb keeps only in-frame clones here, not all; method: immunoSEQ multiplex PCR. The sample consists of roughly 2.5 million clones, 90% to 95% of them appearing once. The TCR comes from a man in his late teens or twenties in good health. This chain uses TRBV4-3 with TRBJ2-2, with D maybe TRBD2 (6 bases). Specimen: naive CD4+ T cells sorted from blood. Subset denoted: CD45RA+ positively selected. The CDR3 region has the DNA TGCGCCAGCAGCCAAGAGGTTCTGGACTACCCGAACACCGGGGAGCTGTTTTTT. Its translation is CASSQEVLDYPNTGELFF.